The clone carrying this T cell receptor beta chain was observed a few times. The sample belongs to a study of T-cell reconstitution after alpha-beta-depleted transplantation in children. For TCRbeta, the library was prepared with unique molecular identifiers. A single record per CDR3 protein comes from TCRdb applying MiXCR to the PCR reads. The sample holds around 410,000 distinct CDR3 sequences; 9.5% to 13% are singletons and the top ten take 5% to 6.5%. V was cut by 2 bases and J by 4 bases, with 10 bases left in between. Germline V gives CDR1 SGHVS, CDR2 FQNEAQ. There are 14 residues in the CDR3. The gene calls are TRBV7-8 and TRBJ2-3; tentatively, D is TRBD1 (6 bases). The material sequenced was PBMCs from the stem cell graft donor, taken from the stem cell graft. The TCR sequence derives from a human donor who donated a stem cell graft to a child with acute myeloid leukemia. The CDR3 region has the DNA TGTGCCAGCAGCTTATTTAGACAGGCAGATACGCAGTATTTT. Translated: CASSLFRQADTQYF.